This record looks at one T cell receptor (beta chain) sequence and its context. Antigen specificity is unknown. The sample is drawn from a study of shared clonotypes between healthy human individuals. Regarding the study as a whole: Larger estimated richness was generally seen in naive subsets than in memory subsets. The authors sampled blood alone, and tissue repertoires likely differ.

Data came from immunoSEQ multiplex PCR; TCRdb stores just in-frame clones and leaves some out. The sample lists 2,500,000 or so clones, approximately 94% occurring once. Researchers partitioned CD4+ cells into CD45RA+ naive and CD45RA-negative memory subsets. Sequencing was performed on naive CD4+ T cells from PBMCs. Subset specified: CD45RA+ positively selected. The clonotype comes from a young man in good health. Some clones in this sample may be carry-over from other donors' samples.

CDR3 sequence (DNA): TGTGCCAGCAGCTCATATATGGGATCTAGCGGGAGCTCCTACAATGAGCAGTTCTTC. It is translated as CASSSYMGSSGSSYNEQFF. The chain carries TRBV7-9 and TRBJ2-1; 10 bases agree with TRBD2. CDR1 is SEHNR and CDR2 is FQNEAQ in the germline V gene (reference sequence). The ends lost 4 bases at V and 0 bases at J; junction bases unmatched: 12. The CDR3 is 19 amino acids. Full variable domain (remainder filled in from reference TRBV7-9 and TRBJ2-1): DTGVSQNPRHKITKRGQNVTFRCDPISEHNRLYWYRQTLGQGPEFLTYFQNEAQLEKSRLLSDRFSAERPKGSFSTLEIQRTEQGDSAMYLCASSSYMGSSGSSYNEQFFGPGTRLTVL.